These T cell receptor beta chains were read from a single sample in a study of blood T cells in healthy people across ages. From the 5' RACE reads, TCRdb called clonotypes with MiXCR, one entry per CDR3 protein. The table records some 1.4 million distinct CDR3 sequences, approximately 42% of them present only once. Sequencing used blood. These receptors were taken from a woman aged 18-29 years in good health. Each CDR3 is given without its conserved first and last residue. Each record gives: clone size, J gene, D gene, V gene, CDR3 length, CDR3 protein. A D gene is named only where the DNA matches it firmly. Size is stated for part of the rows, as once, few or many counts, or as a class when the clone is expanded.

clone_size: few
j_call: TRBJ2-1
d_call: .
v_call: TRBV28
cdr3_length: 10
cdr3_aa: ASEGHGNEQF

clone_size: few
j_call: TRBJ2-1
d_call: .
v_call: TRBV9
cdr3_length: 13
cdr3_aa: ASGPEGLAPNEQF

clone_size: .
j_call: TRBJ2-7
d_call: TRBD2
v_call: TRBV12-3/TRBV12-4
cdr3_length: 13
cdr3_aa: ASKTLAGSYNEQY

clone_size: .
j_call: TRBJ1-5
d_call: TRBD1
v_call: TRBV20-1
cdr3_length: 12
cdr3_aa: SAMTGSTNQPQH

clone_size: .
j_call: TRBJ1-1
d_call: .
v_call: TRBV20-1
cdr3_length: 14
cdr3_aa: SATEGRGTLNTEAF

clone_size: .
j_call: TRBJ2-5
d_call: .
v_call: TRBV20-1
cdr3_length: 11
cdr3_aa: SAKDSQYNEQY

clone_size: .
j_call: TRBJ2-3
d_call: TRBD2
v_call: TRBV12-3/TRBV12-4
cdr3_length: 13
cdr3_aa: ASRLTSGRADTQY

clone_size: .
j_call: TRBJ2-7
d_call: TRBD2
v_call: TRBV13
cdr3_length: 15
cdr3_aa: ASSLWVTSGGLNEQY

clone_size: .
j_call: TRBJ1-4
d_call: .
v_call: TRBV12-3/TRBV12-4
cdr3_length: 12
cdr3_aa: AKAERATKEKLF

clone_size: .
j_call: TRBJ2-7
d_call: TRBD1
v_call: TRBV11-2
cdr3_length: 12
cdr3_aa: ASSVPGQAYEQY

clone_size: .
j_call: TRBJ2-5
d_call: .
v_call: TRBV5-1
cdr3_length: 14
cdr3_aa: ASIPTAGAISETQY

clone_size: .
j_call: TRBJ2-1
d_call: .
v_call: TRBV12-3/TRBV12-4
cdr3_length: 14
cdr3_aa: ASSLRGSPSYNEQF

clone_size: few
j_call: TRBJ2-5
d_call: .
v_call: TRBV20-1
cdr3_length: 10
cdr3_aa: SARVQDLWEY

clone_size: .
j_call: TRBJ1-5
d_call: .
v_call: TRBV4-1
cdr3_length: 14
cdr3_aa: ASSHRQRRAGQPQH

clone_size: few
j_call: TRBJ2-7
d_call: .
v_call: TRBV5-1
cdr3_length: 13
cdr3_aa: ASSAGQWVRYEQY

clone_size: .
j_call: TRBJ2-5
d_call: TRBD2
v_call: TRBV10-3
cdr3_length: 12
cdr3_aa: AITLGGGQETQY

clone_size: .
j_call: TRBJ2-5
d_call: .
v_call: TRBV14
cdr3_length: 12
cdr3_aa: ASRGSNYQETQY

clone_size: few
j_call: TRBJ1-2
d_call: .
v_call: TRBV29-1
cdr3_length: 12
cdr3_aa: SVEGHIRGYGYT

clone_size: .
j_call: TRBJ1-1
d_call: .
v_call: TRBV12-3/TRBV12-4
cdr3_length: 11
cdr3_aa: AGRDGQNTEAF

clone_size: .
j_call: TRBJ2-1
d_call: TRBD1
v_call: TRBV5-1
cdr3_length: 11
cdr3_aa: ASSPSGTDTQF

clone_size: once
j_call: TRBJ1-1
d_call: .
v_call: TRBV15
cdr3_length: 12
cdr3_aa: ATDFGERNTEAF

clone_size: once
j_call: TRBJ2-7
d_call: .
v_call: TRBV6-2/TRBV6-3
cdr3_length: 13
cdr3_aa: ASSYRGGSSYEQY

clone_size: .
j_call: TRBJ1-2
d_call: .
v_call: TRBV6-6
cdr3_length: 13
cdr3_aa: ASRESYRESYGYT

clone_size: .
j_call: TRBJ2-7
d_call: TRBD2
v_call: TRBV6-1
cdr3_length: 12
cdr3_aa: ASSARGLADEQY

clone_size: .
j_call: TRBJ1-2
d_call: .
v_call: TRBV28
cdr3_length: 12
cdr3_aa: ASSLPQGSHGYT

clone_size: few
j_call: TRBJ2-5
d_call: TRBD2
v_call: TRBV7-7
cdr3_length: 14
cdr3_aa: ASSPRASGGGETQY

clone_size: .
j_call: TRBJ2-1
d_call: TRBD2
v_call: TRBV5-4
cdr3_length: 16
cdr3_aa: ASSPSPKGTSGGNEQF

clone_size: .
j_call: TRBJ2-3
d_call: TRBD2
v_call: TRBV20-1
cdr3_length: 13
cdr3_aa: SARDPGLATDTQY

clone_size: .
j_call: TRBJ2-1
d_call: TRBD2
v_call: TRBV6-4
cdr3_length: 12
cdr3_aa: ASRGSGQYNEQF

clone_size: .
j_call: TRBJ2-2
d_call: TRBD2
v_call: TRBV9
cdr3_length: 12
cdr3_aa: ASSVLGGSGELF

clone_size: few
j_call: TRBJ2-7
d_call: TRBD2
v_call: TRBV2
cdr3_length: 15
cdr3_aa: ASSEPPLAGGYYEQY

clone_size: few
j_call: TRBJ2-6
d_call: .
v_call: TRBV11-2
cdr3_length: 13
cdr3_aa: ASSSAGSGANVLT

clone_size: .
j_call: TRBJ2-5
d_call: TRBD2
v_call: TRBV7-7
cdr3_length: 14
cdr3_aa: ASSPWTSGGYNEQY

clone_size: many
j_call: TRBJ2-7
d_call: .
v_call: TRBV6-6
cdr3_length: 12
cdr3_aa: ASSYSDTAYEQY

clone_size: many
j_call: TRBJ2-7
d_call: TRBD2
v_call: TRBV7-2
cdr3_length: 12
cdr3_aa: ASSRGGTSYEQY

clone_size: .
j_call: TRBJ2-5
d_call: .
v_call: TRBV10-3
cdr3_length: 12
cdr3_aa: AISGDSSQETQY

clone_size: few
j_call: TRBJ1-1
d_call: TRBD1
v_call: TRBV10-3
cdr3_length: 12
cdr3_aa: AISLEPGQSEAF

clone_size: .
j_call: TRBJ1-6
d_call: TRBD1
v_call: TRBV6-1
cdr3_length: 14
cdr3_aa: ATEADRGSYNSPLH

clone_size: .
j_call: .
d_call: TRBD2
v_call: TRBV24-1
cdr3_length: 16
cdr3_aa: ATSDSGTSGSSYNEQY

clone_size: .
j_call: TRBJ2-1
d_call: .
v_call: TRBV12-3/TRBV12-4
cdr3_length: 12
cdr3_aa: ASSLQGLYNEQF

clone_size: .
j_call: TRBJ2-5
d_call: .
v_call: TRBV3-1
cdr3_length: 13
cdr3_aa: ASSQDGAGFETQY

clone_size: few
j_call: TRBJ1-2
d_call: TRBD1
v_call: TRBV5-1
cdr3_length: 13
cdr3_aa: ASSLAPGQGASYT

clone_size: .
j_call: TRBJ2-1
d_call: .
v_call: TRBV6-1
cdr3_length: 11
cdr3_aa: ASSPKWGNEQF

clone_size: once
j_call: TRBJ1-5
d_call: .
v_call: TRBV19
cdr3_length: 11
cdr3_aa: ASSVDWYQPQR

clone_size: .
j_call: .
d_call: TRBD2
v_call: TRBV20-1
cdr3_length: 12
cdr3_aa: SAKGLAGRETQY

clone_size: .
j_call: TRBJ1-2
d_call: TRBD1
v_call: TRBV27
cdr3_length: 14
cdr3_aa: ASSRNPTGGVDGYT

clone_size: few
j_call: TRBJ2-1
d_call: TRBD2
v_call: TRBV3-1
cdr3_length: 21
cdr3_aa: ASSPLGVGVVGGASGKKNEQF

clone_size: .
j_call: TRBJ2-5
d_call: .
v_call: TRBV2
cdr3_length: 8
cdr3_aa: ASKVASQY

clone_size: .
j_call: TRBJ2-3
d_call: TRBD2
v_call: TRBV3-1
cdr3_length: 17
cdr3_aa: ASSQVVGLAGGSTDTQY

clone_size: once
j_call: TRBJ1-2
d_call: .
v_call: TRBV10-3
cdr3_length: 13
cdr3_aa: AISESGAPNYGYT

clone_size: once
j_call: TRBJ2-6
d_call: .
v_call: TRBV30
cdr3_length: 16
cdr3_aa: AWNIARETSSGANVLT

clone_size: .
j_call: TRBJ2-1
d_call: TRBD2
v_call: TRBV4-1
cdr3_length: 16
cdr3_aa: AGSQESSSGRAYNEQF

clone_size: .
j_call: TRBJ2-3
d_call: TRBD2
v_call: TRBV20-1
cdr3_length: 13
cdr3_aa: SARGAGGNTDTQY

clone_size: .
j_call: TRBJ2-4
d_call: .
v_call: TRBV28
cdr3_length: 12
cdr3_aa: AHSKGVAKNIQY

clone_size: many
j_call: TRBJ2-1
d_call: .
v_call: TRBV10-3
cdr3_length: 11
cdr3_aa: AISGYLSGEQF